The source of this T cell receptor beta chain is a study of T-cell memory formation after mild COVID-19. The germline V gene has CDR1 LGHDT and CDR2 YNNKEL (reference sequence). The ends were cut back, 4 bases at V and 1 base at J, with 10 bases in the middle. CDR3 size: 14 residues. TCRdb called the 5' RACE reads again in MiXCR, with one record for every CDR3 protein. The sample yields about 110,000 distinct CDR3 sequences, roughly a sixth seen once. This clonotype was counted a few times. The chain uses TRBV3-1 and TRBJ2-5; perhaps TRBD2 as D (6 bases). This receptor was obtained from a man aged 18-30 years who had mild COVID-19 (a few samples of this study predate the infection). Cell type and time point are not known. Sequenced input: PBMCs or a T cell subset sorted from them (not recorded which). The CDR3 DNA reads TGTGCCAGCAGCCCCTCGGGACTCCAAGAGACCCAGTACTTC. This codes for CASSPSGLQETQYF.